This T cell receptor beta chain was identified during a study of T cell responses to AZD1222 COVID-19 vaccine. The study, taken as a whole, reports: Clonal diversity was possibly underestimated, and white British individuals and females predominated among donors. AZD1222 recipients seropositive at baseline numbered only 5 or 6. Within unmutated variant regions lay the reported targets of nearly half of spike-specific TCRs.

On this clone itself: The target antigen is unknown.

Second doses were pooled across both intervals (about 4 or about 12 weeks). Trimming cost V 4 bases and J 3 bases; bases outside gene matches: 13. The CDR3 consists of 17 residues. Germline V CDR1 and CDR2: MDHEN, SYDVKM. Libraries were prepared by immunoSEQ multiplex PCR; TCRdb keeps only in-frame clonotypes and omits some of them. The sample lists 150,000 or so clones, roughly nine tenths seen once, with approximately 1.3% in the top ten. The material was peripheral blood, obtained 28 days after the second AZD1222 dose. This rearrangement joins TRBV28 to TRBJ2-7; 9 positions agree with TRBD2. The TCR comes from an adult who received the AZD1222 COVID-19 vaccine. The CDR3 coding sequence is TGTGCCAGCAGTTCACCTCACTCCGGGACTAGCTTCTACGAGCAGTACTTC. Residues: CASSSPHSGTSFYEQYF.